The present T cell receptor beta chain was sequenced within a study of CD4 T cells in relation to SARS-CoV-2 and coronaviruses. Background on the study: Controls used an HIV-1 Nef peptide pool or no peptide.

As regards this clone: What it recognizes is unknown.

The assay was immunoSEQ multiplex PCR, and TCRdb's table has in-frame clones only and misses some. The sample records 15,000 to 25,000 clones, over 70% being singletons. Findings and limits, study-wide: No donor gave both pre-pandemic and post-infection samples.

J was trimmed by 8 bases and V by 2 bases; bases with no gene match: 12. The CDR3 has 16 residues. From germline, CDR1 is MNHNY and CDR2 SVGAGI (reference sequence). CD4+ T cells from unexposed donors were obtained before the COVID-19 pandemic (2011-2018). Isolation of CD4+ T cells took place after about 10 days in culture. Unexposed-donor CD4+ T cells were probed with SARS-CoV-2 S/N and four cold-coronavirus spikes, cells permitting. The gene calls are TRBV6-6 and TRBJ2-1; 7 nucleotides match TRBD2. Sample: CD4+ T cells from PBMCs, cultured in vitro. This TCR came from a human donor in good health. CDR3 sequence: CASSYPTSPSTDEQFF. The CDR3 region has the DNA TGTGCCAGCAGTTACCCGACTAGCCCATCGACCGATGAGCAGTTCTTC.